These T cell receptor beta chains were read from a single sample in a study of tumor-infiltrating lymphocytes in primary liver carcinoma. MiXCR, run by TCRdb on the multiplex PCR reads, gives a single entry per CDR3 protein. The data show about 310,000 distinct CDR3 sequences, approximately 54% seen once. Sequenced input: peripheral blood. These receptors were collected from a woman in her 30s with primary liver carcinoma and hepatitis B virus infection. Each CDR3 is given with its conserved first and last residue. A D gene is named only where the DNA matches it firmly. Clone size is shown for a subset of rows, as once, few, many or a class of expanded clone.

d_gene	abundance	v_gene	j_gene	CDR3nt	CDR3aa
-	-	TRBV11-1	TRBJ2-3	TGTGCCAACAGCTCGACTATCACAGATACGCAGTATTTT	CANSSTITDTQYF
TRBD1	many	TRBV6-6	TRBJ2-7	TGTGCCAGCAGGCTCGGGACAGATGCCTACGAGCAGTACTTC	CASRLGTDAYEQYF
TRBD1	once	TRBV12-3/TRBV12-4	TRBJ2-7	TGTGCCAACAGTGGACAAACAGGGGTTTCCTACGAGCAGTACTTC	CANSGQTGVSYEQYF
-	many	TRBV6-5	TRBJ1-1	TGTGCCAGCAGCTTGGGCGACACTGAAGCTTTCTTT	CASSLGDTEAFF
-	many	TRBV4-1	TRBJ2-7	TGCGCCAGCAGCCAAGTAAGGAGTTTCCACGAGCAGTACTTC	CASSQVRSFHEQYF
-	-	TRBV6-2/TRBV6-3	TRBJ2-6	TGTGCCAGCAGTCCGAACTACGACTCCGTAAAAGGCTCTGGGGCCAACCTCCTGACTTTC	CASSPNYDSVKGSGANLLTF
-	-	TRBV11-3	TRBJ2-3	TGTGCCAACAGCACCGGAAGACGGGCGTTCGACCTAAGCACAGATACGCAGTATTTT	CANSTGRRAFDLSTDTQYF
-	-	TRBV4-2	TRBJ2-7	TGTGCCAGCAGCCAAACCACCGGGACCTATGACTACGAGCAGTACTTC	CASSQTTGTYDYEQYF
-	few	TRBV6-1	TRBJ1-3	TGTGCCAGCAGTGAGGGGACCGGTAGAGGAAACACCATATATTTT	CASSEGTGRGNTIYF
TRBD1	many	TRBV11-2	TRBJ1-1	TGTGCCAGCAGCTTATCGATAGGGGGCCCCACTGAAGCTTTCTTT	CASSLSIGGPTEAFF
-	-	TRBV13	TRBJ1-2	TGTGCCAGCAGCTTTAAAACAGGCGACTATGGCTACACCTTC	CASSFKTGDYGYTF
-	-	TRBV7-8	TRBJ2-6	TGTGCCAGCAGCGTCAGGGGAAGTGGGGCCAACGTCCTGACTTTC	CASSVRGSGANVLTF
TRBD2	-	TRBV6-5	TRBJ2-3	TGTGCCAACAGTCAGACTAGCGGGAGGGCGCGGGATACGCAGTATTTT	CANSQTSGRARDTQYF
TRBD1	-	TRBV28	TRBJ2-3	TGTGCCAGCAGTTTTCGGGACAGGCTAACAGATATGCAGTATTTT	CASSFRDRLTDMQYF
-	-	TRBV6-5	TRBJ2-1	TGTGCCAGCAGTTGCACGAAGATCACTCCCAGCTCCTACAATGAGCAGTTCTTC	CASSCTKITPSSYNEQFF
TRBD2	once	TRBV7-8	TRBJ2-3	TGTGCCAACAGCGCCACCACTAGCGGGAGTAGAAAAAATATGCAGTATTTT	CANSATTSGSRKNMQYF
-	-	TRBV5-6	TRBJ2-2	TGTGCCAGCAGCTTGAAGTTACGGAGCACCGGGGAGCTGTTTTTT	CASSLKLRSTGELFF
-	-	TRBV7-9	TRBJ1-3	TGTGCCAGCAGCCGCTCGGGTCCGCCCGGGGGTCGAAACACCATATATTTT	CASSRSGPPGGRNTIYF
-	-	TRBV4-1	TRBJ2-1	TGCGCCAGCAGCCGCCGATCGGACAGCTCCTACGATGAGCAGTTCTTC	CASSRRSDSSYDEQFF
-	-	TRBV11-2	TRBJ2-7	TGTGCCAGTACTGCAGACTCCTACGAGCAGTACTTC	CASTADSYEQYF
-	-	TRBV4-1	TRBJ2-7	TGCGCCAGCAGCCAAGGAAGGGGGAGTTACGAGCAGTACTTC	CASSQGRGSYEQYF
-	-	TRBV6-2/TRBV6-3	TRBJ2-3	TGTGCCAGCAGTTACGCGAACCCGGTCCGGAATACGCAGTATTTT	CASSYANPVRNTQYF
-	-	TRBV7-9	TRBJ1-4	TGTGCCAGCAGTTTACAGAGAGAAAAACTGTTTTTT	CASSLQREKLFF
TRBD2	-	TRBV4-2	TRBJ2-1	TGTACCAGCAGCTCGTCGGGACTAACCTACAATGAGCAGTTCTTC	CTSSSSGLTYNEQFF
-	-	TRBV6-5	TRBJ1-1	TGTGCCAGCAGACACAGGGTGCTGAGCACTGAAGCTTTCTTT	CASRHRVLSTEAFF
-	-	TRBV4-1	TRBJ2-2	TGCGCCAGCAGCCGAGAAGGTTCGGGGGCCGCCGGCACCGGGGAGCTGTTTTTT	CASSREGSGAAGTGELFF
-	-	TRBV7-2	TRBJ1-2	TGTGCCAGCAGCTTTGTCGGACAATTCTATGGCTACACCTTC	CASSFVGQFYGYTF
-	-	TRBV5-6	TRBJ2-7	TGTGCCAGCAGCTTGGTTGTGGAAAGTTGGGGCGAGCAGTACTTC	CASSLVVESWGEQYF
TRBD2	-	TRBV5-8	TRBJ2-7	TGTGCCAGCAGCTTGGTACGGGAGGCCTACGAGCAGTACTTC	CASSLVREAYEQYF
TRBD1	-	TRBV5-5	TRBJ2-3	TGTACCAGCAGCTCAGGGGGTGCGGGAGATACGCAGTATTTT	CTSSSGGAGDTQYF
-	once	TRBV28	TRBJ2-7	TGTGCCAGCAGCTCATACCCGGGCGGGCACGAGCAGTACTTC	CASSSYPGGHEQYF
TRBD1	-	TRBV5-1	TRBJ2-3	TGCGCCAGCAGCTCGGGACAGGGATGGCCAGATACGCAGTATTTT	CASSSGQGWPDTQYF
TRBD2	-	TRBV30	TRBJ2-1	TGTGCCTGGAGTGTAAAGGGGACTAGCGGGAGGGTAAAATCTTGG	CAWSVKGTSGRVKSW
-	-	TRBV12-3/TRBV12-4	TRBJ2-7	TGTGCCAGCAATTTACATAGTCAGGGGATTGCGGACGAGCAGTACTTC	CASNLHSQGIADEQYF
TRBD1	-	TRBV11-1	TRBJ2-1	TGTGCCAGCAGAAACAGGGGGGCAGTTGGTGAACAGCTCTTC	CASRNRGAVGEQLF
TRBD2	-	TRBV12-3/TRBV12-4	TRBJ2-2	TGTGCCAGCAGTGCCGGGACTAGATCGGCCAGGGAGCTGTTTTTT	CASSAGTRSARELFF
-	-	TRBV12-3/TRBV12-4	TRBJ2-4	TGTGCCAGCAGTTTGACGGGACTAGCCAAAAACATTCAGTACTTC	CASSLTGLAKNIQYF
-	many	TRBV12-3/TRBV12-4	TRBJ2-3	TGTGCCAGCAGACGAACAGATACGCAGTATTTT	CASRRTDTQYF
TRBD2	many	TRBV4-2	TRBJ2-5	TGTGCCAGCAGCAAAACTAGCGGGGAGGGAGAGACCCAGTACTTC	CASSKTSGEGETQYF
-	-	TRBV28	TRBJ2-1	TGTGCCAGCAGTTTGAGTACCGGGAGCTCCTACAATGAGCAGTTCTTC	CASSLSTGSSYNEQFF
-	-	TRBV20-1	TRBJ2-1	TGCAGTGCTAGGTGGGCCCAGAGGGAGTTCTTC	CSARWAQREFF
-	-	TRBV7-3	TRBJ1-2	TGTGCCAGCAGCTTAGACGGGATGGGCTACACCTTC	CASSLDGMGYTF
TRBD2	-	TRBV28	TRBJ2-3	TGTGCCAGCGGGATTCCGGGACTAGCGGTTACAGATACGCAGTATTTT	CASGIPGLAVTDTQYF
-	-	TRBV13	TRBJ2-1	TGTGCCAGCAGCGTCTCCAGCGGGTACAATGAGCAGTTCTTC	CASSVSSGYNEQFF
-	-	TRBV28	TRBJ1-5	TGTGCCAGCAGTTTTCTTAGTCAGCCCCAGCATTTT	CASSFLSQPQHF
-	once	TRBV13	TRBJ2-5	TGTGCCAGCGGCTTTGGCGGGGCGGGTAGGACCCAGTACTTC	CASGFGGAGRTQYF
-	many	TRBV29-1	TRBJ1-1	TGCAGCGCGTATAGGATTTACACTGAAGCTTTCTTT	CSAYRIYTEAFF
TRBD1	-	TRBV12-3/TRBV12-4	TRBJ2-1	TGTGCCACCAGTTGGGCCCTTGGACAGGGGATCCACAATATGCAGTTCTTC	CATSWALGQGIHNMQFF
-	few	TRBV12-3/TRBV12-4	TRBJ2-5	TGTGCCAGCAGATACGACGTGGAGACCCAGTACTTC	CASRYDVETQYF
-	many	TRBV6-1	TRBJ2-7	TGTGCCAGCAGTGAAGTCGGGGTGGACGAGCAGTACTTC	CASSEVGVDEQYF
-	-	TRBV14	TRBJ2-1	TGTGACAGCAGCCATCCAGGGAGCCCGTACAATGAGCAGTTCTTC	CDSSHPGSPYNEQFF
-	few	TRBV28	TRBJ2-3	TGTGCCAGCAGTTTACACCCTCCGGGCACAGATACGCAGTATTTT	CASSLHPPGTDTQYF
TRBD1	few	TRBV6-1	TRBJ2-3	TGTGCCAGTAAATGGGACAGGGGTGCAGATACGCAGTATTTT	CASKWDRGADTQYF
TRBD2	-	TRBV18	TRBJ2-2	TGTGCCAGCTCATTACCTAGCGGAGCGAGCACCGGGGAGCTGTTTTTT	CASSLPSGASTGELFF
-	many	TRBV29-1	TRBJ2-6	TGCAGCGTTCTTCACTCTGGGGCCAACGTCCTGACTTTC	CSVLHSGANVLTF
TRBD2	few	TRBV6-6	TRBJ2-2	TGTGCCAGCAGCAGTAGCGGGAGTAGTACGACCGGGGAGCTGTTTTTT	CASSSSGSSTTGELFF
-	-	TRBV6-5	TRBJ1-2	TGTGCCAGCAGTTCTTCCAGGGGCTATGGCTACACCTTC	CASSSSRGYGYTF
-	-	TRBV29-1	TRBJ2-7	TGCAGCGTTGAGGACGGGACTCGTCCCTACGAGCAATACTTC	CSVEDGTRPYEQYF
TRBD2	-	TRBV5-4	TRBJ2-7	TGTGCCAGCAGCGGAAACCCCGGGACTAGCGCCTACGAGCAGTACTTC	CASSGNPGTSAYEQYF
-	few	TRBV5-1	TRBJ2-3	TGCGCCAGCAGCTCTGCCACTTTTTCCACAGATACGCAGTATTTT	CASSSATFSTDTQYF